One sample yielded the 9 T cell receptor beta chains listed below, sequenced in a study of cytomegalovirus exposure and HLA in healthy donors. It was with 60 Vbeta and 13 Jbeta primers that the PCR ran. TCRdb keeps only in-frame clones here, not all; method: immunoSEQ multiplex PCR. The data hold 85,000 to 100,000 clones, with 60% to 85% observed a single time. Source material: PBMCs. Receptor source: a man between 60 and 75 years old in good health and CMV-seropositive.

The rearrangement joins TRBV7-2 to TRBJ2-5, with 10 bases fitting TRBD1. Matching the DNA end better, TRBJ2-7 makes the J call doubtful. Germline V gene sequence: CDR1 SGHTA, CDR2 FQGNSA. The CDR3 length is 13 residues. The CDR3 here is CASSRGTGDEQYF. The CDR3 bases are TGTGCCAGCAGCCGAGGGACAGGGGACGAGCAGTACTTC.

This clone occurred a few times. The chain is built from TRBV29-1 and TRBJ1-2, with D tentatively TRBD1 (6 bases). The V end was cut by 6 bases, the J end by 8 bases, with 19 bases between. CDR1 and CDR2 from the germline V gene are SQVTM and ANQGSEA. CDR3 length: 13 amino acids. The CDR3, as DNA: TGCAGCGTCCAGGGGATGGCCGATCGGGGCTACACCTTC. Its protein product is CSVQGMADRGYTF.

The V gene is TRBV5-1, the J gene TRBJ2-7; D is possibly TRBD2 (5 bases). Per the germline V gene, CDR1 is SGHRS and CDR2 is YFSETQ. The CDR3 has 18 residues. Trimming removed 4 bases from V and 1 base from J, with 24 bases in between. The CDR3: CASSGRGAGPHFSYEQYF. Written as DNA, the CDR3 is TGCGCCAGCAGCGGACGGGGTGCGGGCCCGCATTTTTCCTACGAGCAGTACTTC.

V usage is TRBV19 and J usage is TRBJ1-1; unclear D gene. Trimming shortened V by 4 bases and J by 0 bases, and 12 bases separated the two germline ends. This CDR3 region has 15 residues. Germline CDR1 reads LNHDA; CDR2 reads SQIVND (reference sequence). The CDR3 sequence is CASSTRGGLNTEAFF. CDR3 DNA sequence: TGTGCCAGTAGTACCCGGGGAGGGCTGAACACTGAAGCTTTCTTT.

The rearrangement links TRBV7-9 to TRBJ2-4; no clear D gene. CDR3 length: 12 amino acids. CDR1 is SEHNR and CDR2 is FQNEAQ in the germline V gene (reference sequence). The V end was cut by 5 bases, the J end by 9 bases, with 11 bases between. The CDR3 loop is CASSPRASIQYF. DNA for the CDR3: TGTGCCAGCAGCCCCCGCGCGAGCATTCAGTACTTC.

The genes are TRBV16 and TRBJ2-5; TRBD1 aligns across 9 bases. CDR1 and CDR2 from the germline V gene are KGHSY and FQNENV. Germline trimming cut 2 bases from V and 4 bases from J; bases unmatched to any gene: 11. This CDR3 spans 17 amino acids. CDR3 amino acids: CASSQRRDRVLPETQYF. For the CDR3, the DNA is TGTGCCAGCAGCCAACGCCGGGACAGGGTTCTTCCAGAGACCCAGTACTTC.

The chain recombines TRBV28 with TRBJ1-5; 8 bases are a match to TRBD1. Germline-derived CDR1 and CDR2 are MDHEN and SYDVKM. With V trimmed by 4 bases and J by 1 base, 6 bases remained unmatched. The length of the CDR3 is 16 residues. CDR3 DNA sequence: TGTGCCAGCAGTTACTATGGACAGGGCAGCAATCAGCCCCAGCATTTT. Its protein is CASSYYGQGSNQPQHF. Supplemented by reference TRBV28 and TRBJ1-5, the full variable domain reads DVKVTQSSRYLVKRTGEKVFLECVQDMDHENMFWYRQDPGLGLRLIYFSYDVKMKEKGDIPEGYSVSREKKERFSLILESASTNQTSMYLCASSYYGQGSNQPQHFGDGTRLSIL.

The rearrangement joins TRBV18 to TRBJ2-5; D is unresolved. Germline V CDR1 and CDR2: KGHSH, LQKENI. V lost 3 bases and J 7 bases, leaving 9 bases between the germline ends. The CDR3 is made up of 12 amino acids. The CDR3, as DNA: TGTGCCAGCTCACCGGTGAGTTGGACCCAGTACTTC. Amino acid sequence: CASSPVSWTQYF.

This clone has more than one count but fewer than ten. The chain has TRBV2 and TRBJ1-2; no reliable D call. CDR1 and CDR2 from the germline V gene are SNHLY and FYNNEI. V gave up 4 bases and J gave up 0 bases, with 6 bases separating them. The CDR3 has 13 residues. As DNA, the CDR3 is TGTGCCAGCAGTGCGGAGTCTAACTATGGCTACACCTTC. It codes for CASSAESNYGYTF. Filled out from reference TRBV2 and TRBJ1-2, the complete variable domain reads EPEVTQTPSHQVTQMGQEVILRCVPISNHLYFYWYRQILGQKVEFLVSFYNNEISEKSEIFDDQFSVERPDGSNFTLKIRSTKLEDSAMYFCASSAESNYGYTFGSGTRLTVV.